This T cell receptor beta chain was captured by sequencing in a study of prognosis after radiotherapy for stage I lung cancer. Study-level information: Stage I non-small cell lung cancer patients were enrolled in Nanjing, China. This enrollment took place between 2018 and January 2019. No patient had concurrent therapy with stereotactic body radiotherapy.

Turning to this clonotype: The junction departs from the called germline gene at one end, perhaps through a read error.

It was by two-round multiplex PCR that TCR beta CDR3 was amplified from genomic DNA. Amplification in first-round PCR relied on primers specific to each TRBV and TRBJ gene. From the multiplex PCR reads, TCRdb called clonotypes with MiXCR, one entry per CDR3 protein. The data hold approximately 16,000 distinct CDR3 sequences, with more than 35% observed a single time. This CDR3 has 16 amino acids. CDR1 is LGHNA and CDR2 is YNFKEQ in the germline V gene. This TCR came from a donor aged 50 or older with non-small cell lung cancer. This chain links TRBV4-2 with TRBJ2-5; 16 bases fit TRBD2. The specimen comprised PBMCs, sampled before or after stereotactic body radiation therapy (not recorded which). DNA for the CDR3: TGTGACAGCAGCCAAGGGACTAGCGGGAGGGAAGAGACACAGTACTTC. Translation: CDSSQGTSGREETQYF.